The present T cell receptor beta chain was sequenced within a study of PD-L1 blockade in urothelial cancer. Across the study: There were a median of about 140,000 T cells in blood samples.

Germline assignment: CDR1 SGHNT and CDR2 YENEEA. Trimming removed 2 bases from V and 5 bases from J; junction bases left unmatched: 8. The CDR3 totals 16 residues. Measured with immunoSEQ multiplex PCR; TCRdb has only the in-frame clones, and not every one. The data show fewer than 90,000 clones, with less than 95% seen just once and roughly 0.8% held by the top ten. The time point was: peripheral blood 6 weeks after treatment start. Sample: PBMCs, taken around atezolizumab (anti-PD-L1) treatment. This sequence originates from a woman aged 80 or over with urothelial cancer. The chain employs TRBV11-3 and TRBJ2-2, with 7 bases that match TRBD2. This CDR3 is CASSLYLGGSTGELFF. The DNA for the CDR3 is TGTGCCAGCAGCTTATATCTCGGCGGGAGTACCGGGGAGCTGTTTTTT. Together with reference TRBV11-3 and TRBJ2-2, the CDR3 gives the full variable domain: EAGVVQSPRYKIIEKKQPVAFWCNPISGHNTLYWYLQNLGQGPELLIRYENEEAVDDSQLPKDRFSAERLKGVDSTLKIQPAELGDSAVYLCASSLYLGGSTGELFFGEGSRLTVL.